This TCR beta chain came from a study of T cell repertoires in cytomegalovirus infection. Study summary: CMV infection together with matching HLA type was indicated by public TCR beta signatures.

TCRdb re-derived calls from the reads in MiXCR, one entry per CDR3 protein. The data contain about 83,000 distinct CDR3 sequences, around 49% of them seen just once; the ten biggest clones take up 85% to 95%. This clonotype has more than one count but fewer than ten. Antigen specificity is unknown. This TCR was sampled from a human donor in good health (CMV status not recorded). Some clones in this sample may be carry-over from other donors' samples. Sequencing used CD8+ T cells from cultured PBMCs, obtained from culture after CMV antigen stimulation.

The CDR3 sequence is CASSTGTGPSSGNTIYF. In DNA form, the CDR3 reads TGTGCCAGCAGTACAGGGACAGGGCCCAGCTCTGGAAACACCATATATTTT. The rearrangement links TRBV12-3 or TRBV12-4 to TRBJ1-3, with 9 bases fitting TRBD1. This CDR3 contains 17 residues. Losses at the gene ends were 5 bases for V and 0 bases for J; bases not matched to a gene: 8.